This T cell receptor (beta chain) was found in a study of Ad26.COV2.S vaccination and SARS-CoV-2 variants. Study conclusions and caveats: Vaccine recipients showed a spike-specific TCR breadth that was higher than in placebo recipients.

This CDR3 is built from 13 residues. CDR1 is LNHDA and CDR2 is SQIVND in the germline V gene (reference sequence). V was shortened by 6 bases and J by 5 bases, with 13 bases between the two germline ends. As for treatment: about 20 received Ad26.COV2.S at low or high dose, single or two shots; roughly 5 received placebo; per-sample allocation not given. All samples were drawn on day 63, counting from the first vaccine or placebo injection. Aged 18-55 years, donor was enrolled in Boston in about 2020. About this clone itself: Its specificity is unknown.

Generated by immunoSEQ multiplex PCR, the TCRdb table keeps only in-frame clones and is missing some. The sample has hundreds of thousands of clones; about 87% are singletons. This chain links TRBV19 with TRBJ2-5; TRBD1 might be the D (6 bases). This TCR derives from a person between 18 and 65 years old who received the Ad26.COV2.S COVID-19 vaccine or a placebo. The material was peripheral blood, obtained in a trial of Ad26.COV2.S vaccine versus placebo. CDR3 sequence reads: CASREQGAETQYF. Written as DNA, the CDR3 is TGTGCCAGTAGGGAACAGGGCGCGGAGACCCAGTACTTC.